This TCR beta chain was found in a study of blood T cell repertoires in COVID-19. This clone was counted between two and nine times. The repertoire was sequenced with immunoSEQ multiplex PCR; TCRdb's copy has only in-frame clones and lacks some. This sample has 80,000 to 100,000 clones, with approximately 74% found just once. This CDR3 is 13 amino acids long. Looked up from germline, CDR1 is SGHVS and CDR2 is FQNEAQ. Trimming shortened V by 1 base and J by 4 bases, and 8 bases separated the two germline ends. The rearrangement uses TRBV7-8 and TRBJ2-7, with D possibly TRBD2 on 5 matching bases. Specimen: peripheral blood. The sequence came from a man aged 65-85 years with COVID-19, enrolled during active disease. The CDR3 DNA reads TGTGCCAGCAGCTTAGGGCTAGCTTACGAGCAGTACTTC. Translation: CASSLGLAYEQYF.